A single sample is the source of the 19 T cell receptor gamma chains below, sequenced in a study of Vδ1+ human thymocytes. Study-wide points: Highly polyclonal TRG and TRD repertoires with Gaussian CDR3 length distributions appeared in thymus.

Their specific antigens are unknown. The template was reverse-transcribed extracted RNA. Pooled V-gene forward primers with one constant-region reverse primer generated the CDR3 amplicons by multiplex PCR. With CATT, TCRdb re-called clones from the multiplex PCR reads. In the table there are some 37,000 gamma-chain clones, just over 20% of which are singletons. Sequenced material: Vdelta1+ gamma-delta thymocytes from the thymus. Subset meaning: FACS-sorted CD3+ TCRalphabeta- TCRVdelta1+ TCRVdelta2- thymocytes. These receptors were taken from a girl less than two years old who had congenital heart surgery.

This clone has a handful of counts. This may come from a read error, since a much larger clone is one base off. The chain combines TRGV9 with TRGJ1 or TRGJ2. There are 11 residues in the CDR3. Germline V gene lookup returns CDR1 GITISATS and CDR2 ISYDGTV (reference sequence). V lost 0 bases to trimming and J lost 11 bases; unmatched junction nucleotides: 4. The CDR3, as DNA: TGTGCCTTGTGGGAGGTGCACGAGAAACTCTTT. Residues: CALWEVHEKLF.

This clone was counted only a few times. In the same sample, other DNA sequences code for this CDR3. The rearrangement joins TRGV2 to TRGJ1 or TRGJ2. The CDR3 runs to 13 residues. Losses at the gene ends were 0 bases for V and 7 bases for J; bases not matched to a gene: 6. From germline, CDR1 is EGSNGY and CDR2 YDSYNSKV. The CDR3 sequence: CATWDGLGYKKLF. The CDR3 DNA reads as TGTGCCACCTGGGACGGGTTGGGATATAAGAAACTCTTT.

This chain joins TRGV8 and TRGJP2. From germline, CDR1 is VENAVY and CDR2 YDSYNSRV. V lost 1 base and J lost 1; bases outside the gene matches: 6. The CDR3 runs to 16 residues. This chain's CDR3 is CATWDRHLSSDWIKTF. The CDR3 bases are TGTGCCACCTGGGATAGACACCTTAGTAGTGATTGGATCAAGACGTTT.

Concerning this clone itself: The junction does not match germline at one end; this may be a read error. V is TRGV4 and J is TRGJ1 or TRGJ2. The germline CDR1 and CDR2 sequences are EGSTGY and YDSYTSSV. This CDR3 has 12 amino acids. CDR3 residues: CATWGGRYKKLF. The CDR3 coding sequence is TGTGCCACCTGGGGTGGGAGATATAAGAAACTCTTT.

This clone came up a few times. This chain joins TRGV2 and TRGJ1 or TRGJ2. V lost 0 bases to trimming and J lost 8 bases; unmatched junction nucleotides: 7. The germline V gene has CDR1 EGSNGY and CDR2 YDSYNSKV. There are 13 residues in the CDR3. CDR3 in amino acids: CATWDGLWDKKLF. CDR3 bases: TGTGCCACCTGGGACGGGCTTTGGGATAAGAAACTCTTT.

The J gene is TRGJ1 or TRGJ2, the V gene TRGV9. Trimming cost V 1 base and J 2 bases; bases outside gene matches: 8. The CDR3 runs to 15 residues. Germline V CDR1 and CDR2: GITISATS, ISYDGTV (reference sequence). CDR3 coding DNA: TGTGCCTTGTGGGAGGTTGACAGAGATTATTATAAGAAACTCTTT. It specifies CALWEVDRDYYKKLF.

The V call is TRGV9, the J call TRGJ1 or TRGJ2. Germline CDR1 and CDR2: GITISATS and ISYDGTV (reference sequence). Losses at the gene ends were 12 bases for V and 12 bases for J; bases not matched to a gene: 29. The CDR3 contains 15 residues. The CDR3 reads CAPTCHPYSHPWKLF. CDR3 sequence (DNA): TGTGCCCCAACTTGCCACCCTTACAGCCATCCATGGAAACTCTTT.

With respect to this clone: This specimen includes other DNA sequences encoding the same CDR3. This chain links TRGV8 with TRGJP2. Trimming cost V 2 bases and J 5 bases; bases outside gene matches: 5. CDR3 length: 14 amino acids. Germline loops: CDR1 VENAVY, CDR2 YDSYNSRV. The CDR3 nucleotides read TGTGCCACCTGGGATATTTGGAGTGATTGGATCAAGACGTTT. This translates into CATWDIWSDWIKTF.

This clone was recorded a few times. The chain employs TRGV9 and TRGJP2. Trimming cost V 2 bases and J 3 bases; bases outside gene matches: 3. This CDR3 comprises 14 residues. In germline, CDR1 is GITISATS, CDR2 ISYDGTV (reference sequence). Written as DNA, the CDR3 is TGTGCCTTGTGGGAGGCCTGTAGTGATTGGATCAAGACGTTT. Protein: CALWEACSDWIKTF.

This clone has just a few counts. The chain uses TRGV9 and TRGJ1 or TRGJ2. The CDR3 spans 13 residues. Unmatched junction bases numbered 3, after V lost 1 base and J lost 3 bases. Germline lookup yields CDR1 GITISATS and CDR2 ISYDGTV (reference sequence). The CDR3 protein is CALWEVFYYKKLF. As DNA, the CDR3 is TGTGCCTTGTGGGAGGTTTTTTATTATAAGAAACTCTTT.

A note on this clone: The same CDR3 arises from other DNA sequences in this sample as well. This chain links TRGV2 with TRGJP2. The CDR3 loop spans 15 amino acids. V lost 0 bases and J lost 6; bases outside the gene matches: 7. Per the germline V gene, CDR1 is EGSNGY and CDR2 is YDSYNSKV. Here the CDR3 reads CATWDGPWGDWIKTF. The CDR3 region has the DNA TGTGCCACCTGGGACGGGCCTTGGGGTGATTGGATCAAGACGTTT.

This chain uses TRGV2 with TRGJ1 or TRGJ2. The CDR3 contains 16 residues. Trimming cost V 5 bases and J 0 bases; bases outside gene matches: 13. Germline lookup yields CDR1 EGSNGY and CDR2 YDSYNSKV. The CDR3 here is CATWGHPGKNYYKKLF. The CDR3 DNA is TGTGCCACCTGGGGCCACCCGGGGAAGAATTATTATAAGAAACTCTTT.

This chain uses TRGV9 with TRGJP1. There are 9 residues in the CDR3. Trimming at V came to 8 bases and at J to 18 bases, leaving 9 bases not matched to a gene. CDR1 is GITISATS and CDR2 is ISYDGTV in the germline V gene (reference sequence). For the CDR3, the DNA is TGTGCCTTGTCGGTGTGGGAGATATTT. Translated: CALSVWEIF.

This clone was counted a few times. V is TRGV9 and J is TRGJ1 or TRGJ2. There are 19 residues in the CDR3. Trimming at V came to 1 base and at J to 0 bases, leaving 18 bases not matched to a gene. The V gene's germline CDR1 is GITISATS and CDR2 ISYDGTV (reference sequence). The CDR3 bases are TGTGCCTTGTGGGAGGTATCCCGCCCTGAGCTAACGAATTATTATAAGAAACTCTTT. Amino acid sequence: CALWEVSRPELTNYYKKLF.

This clone was found a few times. The chain is built from TRGV5 and TRGJP2. The germline CDR1 and CDR2 sequences are VINAFY and YDVSNSKD. V gave up 4 bases and J gave up 12 bases; unmatched junction bases: 5. The length of the CDR3 is 11 residues. DNA of the CDR3: TGTGCCACCTGGGATTCGAGGATCAAGACGTTT. Translated, it gives CATWDSRIKTF.

This chain connects TRGV5 to TRGJ1 or TRGJ2. V shed 0 bases, J shed 3 bases, and the junction held 8 bases outside the gene matches. Germline V gene lookup returns CDR1 VINAFY and CDR2 YDVSNSKD. There are 15 residues in the CDR3. The CDR3 DNA reads TGTGCCACCTGGGACAGGCTTGGGCTTTATTATAAGAAACTCTTT. It translates to CATWDRLGLYYKKLF.

V is TRGV3 and J is TRGJ1 or TRGJ2. CDR1 VTNTFY and CDR2 YDVSTARD come from the germline V gene (reference sequence). The trim removed 5 bases at V and 8 bases at J, leaving 3 bases unmatched. This CDR3 is built from 10 residues. The CDR3, as DNA: TGTGCCACCTGGGCTAATAAGAAACTCTTT. It specifies CATWANKKLF.

Only a few counts were recorded for this clone. This chain connects TRGV9 to TRGJ1 or TRGJ2. This CDR3 spans 13 amino acids. Germline CDR1 reads GITISATS; CDR2 reads ISYDGTV (reference sequence). V gave up 2 bases and J gave up 8 bases; unmatched junction bases: 9. CDR3 coding DNA: TGTGCCTTGTGGGAGGGCCGACATGATAAGAAACTCTTT. Translation gives CALWEGRHDKKLF.

In regard to this clone: Additional DNA sequences in this sample encode the identical CDR3. The chain has TRGV2 and TRGJ1 or TRGJ2. Germline assignment: CDR1 EGSNGY and CDR2 YDSYNSKV. The CDR3 consists of 14 residues. Unmatched junction bases numbered 9, after V lost 1 base and J lost 6 bases. Here the CDR3 DNA reads TGTGCCACCTGGGACGGCCCGGGGTGTTATAAGAAACTCTTT. This gives the protein CATWDGPGCYKKLF.